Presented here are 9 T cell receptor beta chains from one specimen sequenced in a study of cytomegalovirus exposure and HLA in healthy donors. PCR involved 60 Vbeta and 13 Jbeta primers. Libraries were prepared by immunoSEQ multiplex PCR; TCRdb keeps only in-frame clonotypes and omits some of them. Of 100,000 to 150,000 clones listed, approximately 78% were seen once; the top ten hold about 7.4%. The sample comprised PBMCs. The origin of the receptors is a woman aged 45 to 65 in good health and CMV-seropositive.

The CDR3 DNA reads as TGTGCCAGCAGTCGGGCAGGGCAGGGGACTGAAGCTTTCTTT. As protein: CASSRAGQGTEAFF. The gene calls are TRBV6-5 and TRBJ1-1; D might be TRBD1 (6 bases). This CDR3 has 14 amino acids. Trimming stripped 5 bases from V and 5 bases from J, with 15 bases between. From germline, CDR1 is MNHEY and CDR2 SVGAGI.

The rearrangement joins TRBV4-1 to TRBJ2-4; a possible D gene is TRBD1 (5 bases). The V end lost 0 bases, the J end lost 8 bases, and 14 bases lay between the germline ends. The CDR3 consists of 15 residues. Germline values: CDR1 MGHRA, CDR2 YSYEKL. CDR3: CASSQENGRVYIQYF. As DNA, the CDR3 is TGCGCCAGCAGCCAAGAGAATGGCAGGGTGTACATTCAGTACTTC.

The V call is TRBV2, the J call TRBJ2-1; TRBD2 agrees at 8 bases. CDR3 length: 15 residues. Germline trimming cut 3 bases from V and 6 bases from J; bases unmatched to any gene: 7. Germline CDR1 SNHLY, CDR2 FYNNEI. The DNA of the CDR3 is TGTGCCAGCAGTGATGATGCGGGAGGAACCAATGAGCAGTTCTTC. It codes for CASSDDAGGTNEQFF.

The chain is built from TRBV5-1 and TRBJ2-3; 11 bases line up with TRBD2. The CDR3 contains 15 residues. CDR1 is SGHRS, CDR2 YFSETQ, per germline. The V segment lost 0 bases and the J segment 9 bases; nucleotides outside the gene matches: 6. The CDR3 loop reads CASSLVAGGAETQYF. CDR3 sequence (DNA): TGCGCCAGCAGCTTGGTAGCGGGAGGGGCCGAAACGCAGTATTTT.

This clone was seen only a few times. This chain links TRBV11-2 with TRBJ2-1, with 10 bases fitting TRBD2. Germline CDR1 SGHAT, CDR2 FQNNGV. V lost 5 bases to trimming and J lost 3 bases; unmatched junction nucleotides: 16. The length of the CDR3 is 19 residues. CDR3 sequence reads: CASSGPWTSGRTFYNEQFF. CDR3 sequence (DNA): TGTGCCAGCAGCGGACCCTGGACTAGCGGACGGACTTTCTACAATGAGCAGTTCTTC.

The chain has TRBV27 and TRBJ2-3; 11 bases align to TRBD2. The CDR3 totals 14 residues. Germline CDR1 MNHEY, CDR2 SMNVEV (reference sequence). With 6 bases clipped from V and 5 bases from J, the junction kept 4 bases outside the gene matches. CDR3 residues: CASRLLAGVDTQYF. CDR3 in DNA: TGTGCCAGCAGACTACTAGCGGGGGTAGATACGCAGTATTTT.

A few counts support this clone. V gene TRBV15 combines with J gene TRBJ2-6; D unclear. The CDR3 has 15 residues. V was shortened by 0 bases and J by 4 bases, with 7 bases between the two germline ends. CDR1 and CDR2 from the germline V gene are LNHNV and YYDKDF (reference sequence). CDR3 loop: CATSRDPTGANVLTF. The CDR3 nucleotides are TGTGCCACCAGCAGAGACCCTACCGGGGCCAACGTCCTGACTTTC.

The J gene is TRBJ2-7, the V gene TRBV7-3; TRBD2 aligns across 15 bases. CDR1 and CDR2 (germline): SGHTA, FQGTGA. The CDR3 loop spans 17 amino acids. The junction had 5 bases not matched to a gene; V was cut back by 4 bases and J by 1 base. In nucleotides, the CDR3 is TGTGCCAGCAGCTCCCAGGGGACTAGCGGGGGGTCCTACGAGCAGTACTTC. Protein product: CASSSQGTSGGSYEQYF.

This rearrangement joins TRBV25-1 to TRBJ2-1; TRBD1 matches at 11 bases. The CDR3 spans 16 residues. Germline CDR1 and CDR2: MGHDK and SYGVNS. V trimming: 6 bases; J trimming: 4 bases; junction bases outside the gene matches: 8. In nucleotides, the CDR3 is TGTGCCAGCAGCCCTAGGACAGGGGGCCTTTACAATGAGCAGTTCTTC. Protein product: CASSPRTGGLYNEQFF.